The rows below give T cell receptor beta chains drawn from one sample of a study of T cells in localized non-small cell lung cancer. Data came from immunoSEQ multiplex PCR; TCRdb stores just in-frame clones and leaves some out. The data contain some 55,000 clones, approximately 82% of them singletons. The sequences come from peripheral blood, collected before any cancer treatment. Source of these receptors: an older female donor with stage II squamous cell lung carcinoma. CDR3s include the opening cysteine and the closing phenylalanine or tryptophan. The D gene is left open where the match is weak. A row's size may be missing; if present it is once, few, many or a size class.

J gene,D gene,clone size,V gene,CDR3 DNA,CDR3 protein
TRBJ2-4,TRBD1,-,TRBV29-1,TGCAGCGCATCCGGGACAGGGATCAACATTCAGTACTTC,CSASGTGINIQYF
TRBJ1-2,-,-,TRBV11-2,TGTGCCAGCAGCTTAGATGGCTGGGACTATGGCTACACCTTC,CASSLDGWDYGYTF
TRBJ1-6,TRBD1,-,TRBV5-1,TGCGCCAGCAGCTTCCGGACAGGGGGCGCATCACCCCTCCACTTT,CASSFRTGGASPLHF
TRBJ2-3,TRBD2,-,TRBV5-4,TGTGCCAGCAGCCTCCCGTGGCGGGGGGGAAGGGATACGCAGTATTTT,CASSLPWRGGRDTQYF
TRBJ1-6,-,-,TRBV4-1,TGCGCCAGCAGCCAAGTAGGGGCCTATTCACCCCTCCACTTT,CASSQVGAYSPLHF
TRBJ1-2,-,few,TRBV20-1,TGCAGTGCGCGGGACTTCTATGGCTACACCTTC,CSARDFYGYTF
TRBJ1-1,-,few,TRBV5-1,TGCGCCAGCAGCGACGGGACTTGGAACAGTGAAGCTTTCTTT,CASSDGTWNSEAFF
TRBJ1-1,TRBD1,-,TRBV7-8,TGTGCCAGCAGCTTAGCTGGACAGGGGGCGAACACTGAAGCTTTCTTT,CASSLAGQGANTEAFF
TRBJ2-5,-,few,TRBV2,TGTGCCAGCACCCAGGGGTACCAAGAGACCCAGTACTTC,CASTQGYQETQYF
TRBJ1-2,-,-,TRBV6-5,TGTGCCAGCAGGGGGTTAGGATCCGGCTATGGCTACACCTTC,CASRGLGSGYGYTF
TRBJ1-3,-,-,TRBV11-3,TGTGCCAGCAGCCCACCATCCCGGGACGGATCACCCATATATTTT,CASSPPSRDGSPIYF
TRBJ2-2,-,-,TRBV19,TGTGCCAGTATCTCGAGGGGGAACACCGGGGAGCTGTTTTTT,CASISRGNTGELFF
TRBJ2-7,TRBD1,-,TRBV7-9,TGTGCCAGCAGTCGACAGGGGGCCTACGAGCAGTACTTC,CASSRQGAYEQYF
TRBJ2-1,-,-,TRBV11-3,TGTGCCAGCAGCTTCCACAATGAGCAGTTCTTC,CASSFHNEQFF
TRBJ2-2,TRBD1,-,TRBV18,TGTGCCAGCTCACTAGCAGGGACAGGGGCCACGAACACCGGGGAGCTGTTTTTT,CASSLAGTGATNTGELFF
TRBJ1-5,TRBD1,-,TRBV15,TGTGCCACCAGCAGAGGGCTACAGGGGGGCGATCAGCCCCAGCATTTT,CATSRGLQGGDQPQHF
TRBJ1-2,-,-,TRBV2,TGTGCCAGCAGGGATGACAGAGAAGGCTACACCTTC,CASRDDREGYTF
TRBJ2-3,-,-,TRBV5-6,TGTGCCAGCAGCTTGGAAGGGTTTTCAGATACGCAGTATTTT,CASSLEGFSDTQYF
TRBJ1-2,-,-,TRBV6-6,TGTGCCAGCAGCCGACCGGGACCCCTCTATGGCTACACCTTC,CASSRPGPLYGYTF
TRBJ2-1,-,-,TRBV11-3,TGTGCCAGCAGCTTAACGGGGAGAAGTGAGCAGTTCTTC,CASSLTGRSEQFF
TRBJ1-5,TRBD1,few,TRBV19,TGTGCCAGTAGTGGAGCCGGGACAGGGGGCTACGGGAGCAATCAGCCCCAGCATTTT,CASSGAGTGGYGSNQPQHF
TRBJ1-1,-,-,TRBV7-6,TGTGCCAGCAGCCAAGACCTAGGGAACACTGAAGCTTTCTTT,CASSQDLGNTEAFF
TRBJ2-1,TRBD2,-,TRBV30,TGTGCCTGGAGTCCCCACACTAGCGGGGGTAACAATGAGCAGTTCTTC,CAWSPHTSGGNNEQFF
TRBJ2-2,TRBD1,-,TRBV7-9,TGTGCCAGCAGCTGGGACAGCCTGAACACCGGGGAGCTGTTTTTT,CASSWDSLNTGELFF
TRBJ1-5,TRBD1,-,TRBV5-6,TGTGCCAGCAGCCGTCGGGACAGGGTCTATCAGCCCCAGCATTTT,CASSRRDRVYQPQHF
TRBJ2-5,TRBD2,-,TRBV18,TGTGCCAGCTCACGGGTAGCGGGGGGCCGCTCAACACAAGAGACCCAGTACTTC,CASSRVAGGRSTQETQYF
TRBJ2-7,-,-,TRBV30,TGTGCCTGGGCGACAGGTTCCTACGAGCAGTACTTC,CAWATGSYEQYF
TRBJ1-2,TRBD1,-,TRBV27,TGTGCCAGCAGTCCCGGGACAGGGACTTATGGCTACACCTTC,CASSPGTGTYGYTF
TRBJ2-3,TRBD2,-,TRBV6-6,TGTGCCAGCAGACCTGAGCGGGGGGGGAGTTATACGCAGTATTTT,CASRPERGGSYTQYF
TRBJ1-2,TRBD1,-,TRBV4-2,TGTGCCAGCAGCCCGCACAATACCGGACAGGGGGGAAGGTATAGCTACACCTTC,CASSPHNTGQGGRYSYTF
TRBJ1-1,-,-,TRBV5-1,TGCGCCAGCAGCCTGGAAGGGTACGGCACTGAAGCTTTCTTT,CASSLEGYGTEAFF
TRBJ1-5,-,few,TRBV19,TGTGCCAGTAGTGCAAGCGGGAATCAGCCCCAGCATTTT,CASSASGNQPQHF
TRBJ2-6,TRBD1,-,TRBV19,TGTGCCAGTAGTGTACCCGAGACAGGGGGAAATGGGGCCAACGTCCTGACTTTC,CASSVPETGGNGANVLTF
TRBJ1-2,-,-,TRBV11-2,TGTGCCAGCAGCCTCACAGACGGATTCTATGGCTACACCTTC,CASSLTDGFYGYTF
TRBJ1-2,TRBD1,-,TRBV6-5,TGTGCCAGCAGCCAAACTCCCGGGACAGGGGTCGGCTACACCTTC,CASSQTPGTGVGYTF
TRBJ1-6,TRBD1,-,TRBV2,TGTGCCAGCCGCAGACAGGGTGACCATAATTCACCCCTCCACTTT,CASRRQGDHNSPLHF
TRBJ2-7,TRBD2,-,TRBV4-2,TGTGCCAGCAGCCGAGTAGCGGGGTCCTCCTACGAGCAGTACTTC,CASSRVAGSSYEQYF
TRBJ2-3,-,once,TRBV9,TGTGCCAGCAGCCCACTCGACGGCGGGATCAGAGTATATACGCAGTATTTT,CASSPLDGGIRVYTQYF
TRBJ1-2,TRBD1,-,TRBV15,TGTGCCACCAGCAGAGAGCGGGGGACAGTAGAGAGCTACACCTTC,CATSRERGTVESYTF
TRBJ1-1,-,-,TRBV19,TGTGCCAGTAGTATTTATCTGCGGGAAGCTAACACTGAAGCTTTCTTT,CASSIYLREANTEAFF
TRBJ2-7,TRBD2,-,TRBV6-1,TGTGCCAGCAGTGATGGGAAGGGACTAGCGGGGGGAGGCTACGAGCAGTACTTC,CASSDGKGLAGGGYEQYF
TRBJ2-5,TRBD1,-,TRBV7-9,TGTGCCAGCAGCTTCCTACAGGGGGGACAAGAGACCCAGTACTTC,CASSFLQGGQETQYF
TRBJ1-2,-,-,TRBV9,TGTGCCAGCAGCGTAGGGGGGACCGGGCTTAACTATGGCTACACCTTC,CASSVGGTGLNYGYTF
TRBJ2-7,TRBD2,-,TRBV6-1,TGTGCCAGCAGTCGGACGGGGGGGGTCGACGAGCAGTACTTC,CASSRTGGVDEQYF
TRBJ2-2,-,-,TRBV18,TGTGCCAGCTCACCGCGAACAGGGAACACCGGGGAGCTGTTTTTT,CASSPRTGNTGELFF
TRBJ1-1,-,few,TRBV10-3,TGTGCCATCAGTATTACAGTGAACACTGAAGCTTTCTTT,CAISITVNTEAFF
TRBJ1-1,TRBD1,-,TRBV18,TGTGCCAGCTCACGAGGACAGGGAATTTTGGCTTTCTTT,CASSRGQGILAFF
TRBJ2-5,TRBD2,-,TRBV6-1,TGTGCCAGCAGTTCCCAGGGCGGGGGGCAAGAGACCCAGTACTTC,CASSSQGGGQETQYF
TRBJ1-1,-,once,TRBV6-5,TGTGCCAGCATCAGGAGGGGCAACACTGAAGCTTTCTTT,CASIRRGNTEAFF
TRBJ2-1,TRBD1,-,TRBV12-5,TGTGCTAGTGGTTTGTTCGGGACAGGGCGGAATGAGCAGTTCTTC,CASGLFGTGRNEQFF
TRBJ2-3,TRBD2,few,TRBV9,TGTGCCAGCAGCCCCCGGACTAGCCGGGGGGCTACGCAGTATTTT,CASSPRTSRGATQYF
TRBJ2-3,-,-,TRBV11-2,TGTGCCAGCAGCTTAACACAGGGTGGAGGAGATACGCAGTATTTT,CASSLTQGGGDTQYF